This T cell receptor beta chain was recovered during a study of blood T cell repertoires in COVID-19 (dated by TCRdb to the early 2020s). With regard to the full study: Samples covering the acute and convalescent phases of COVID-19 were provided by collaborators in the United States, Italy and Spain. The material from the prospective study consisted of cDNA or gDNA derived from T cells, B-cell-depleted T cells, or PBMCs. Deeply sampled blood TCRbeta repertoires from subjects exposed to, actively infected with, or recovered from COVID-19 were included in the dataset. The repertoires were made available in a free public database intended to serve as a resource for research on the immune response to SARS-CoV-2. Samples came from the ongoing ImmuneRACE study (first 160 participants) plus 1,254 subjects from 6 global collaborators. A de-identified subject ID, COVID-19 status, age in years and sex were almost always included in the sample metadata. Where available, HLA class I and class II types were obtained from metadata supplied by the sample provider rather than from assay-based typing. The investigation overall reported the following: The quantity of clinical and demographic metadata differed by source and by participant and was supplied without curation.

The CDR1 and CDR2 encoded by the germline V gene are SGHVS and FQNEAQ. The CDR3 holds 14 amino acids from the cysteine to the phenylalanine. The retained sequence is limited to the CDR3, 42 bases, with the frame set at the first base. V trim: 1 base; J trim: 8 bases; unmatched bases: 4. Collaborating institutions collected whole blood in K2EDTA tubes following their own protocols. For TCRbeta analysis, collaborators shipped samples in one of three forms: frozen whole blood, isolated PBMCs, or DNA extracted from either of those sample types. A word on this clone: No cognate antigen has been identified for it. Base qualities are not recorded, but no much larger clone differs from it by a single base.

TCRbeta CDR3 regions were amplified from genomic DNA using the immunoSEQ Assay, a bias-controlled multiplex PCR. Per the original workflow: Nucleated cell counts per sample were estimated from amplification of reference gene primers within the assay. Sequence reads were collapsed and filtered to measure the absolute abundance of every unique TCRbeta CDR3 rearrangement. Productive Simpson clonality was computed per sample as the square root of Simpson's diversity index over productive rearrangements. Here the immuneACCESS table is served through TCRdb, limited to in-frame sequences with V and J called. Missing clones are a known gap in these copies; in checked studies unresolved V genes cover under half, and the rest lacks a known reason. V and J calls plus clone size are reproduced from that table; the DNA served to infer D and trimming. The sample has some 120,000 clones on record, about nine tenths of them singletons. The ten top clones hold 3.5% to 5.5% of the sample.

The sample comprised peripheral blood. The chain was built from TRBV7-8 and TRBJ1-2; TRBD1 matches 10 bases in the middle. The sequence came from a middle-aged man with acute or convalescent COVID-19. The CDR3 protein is CASSLEGQGLGYTF. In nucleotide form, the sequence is TGTGCCAGCAGCTTAGAGGGACAGGGGTTGGGCTACACCTTC.